Below, one T cell receptor (beta chain) is given with its context. The method was immunoSEQ multiplex PCR; TCRdb's version includes in-frame clones alone and lacks a portion of them. The sample carries roughly 120,000 clones, roughly 74% recorded once. This specimen belongs to a study of blood T cell repertoires in COVID-19. As for the study in general: Spain, Italy and the United States supplied samples that represented acute and convalescent COVID-19.

With 4 bases removed from V and 7 bases from J, the gap between germline ends came to 10 bases. The CDR3 extends over 13 amino acids. Germline V gene lookup returns CDR1 MRHNA and CDR2 SNTAGT. Seattle participants joined during active infection and were tracked over time. This sequence was found in a man older than 75 with COVID-19, enrolled during active disease. The chain joins TRBV6-4 to TRBJ2-2, with a weak D call TRBD1 (6 bases). Material for sequencing was peripheral blood. CDR3 loop: CASSAGEGGELFF. CDR3 DNA: TGTGCCAGCAGTGCAGGGGAAGGCGGGGAGCTGTTTTTT.